The 5 T cell receptor beta chains listed next were all sequenced from one sample in a study of cytomegalovirus exposure and HLA in healthy donors. Vbeta (60) and Jbeta (13) primers were used in the PCR. Libraries were prepared by immunoSEQ multiplex PCR; TCRdb keeps only in-frame clonotypes and omits some of them. The profile shows approximately 180,000 clones, 80% to 90% of them singletons. Sequencing was done on a sample of PBMCs. These TCRs come from a girl aged 5-17 years in good health and CMV-seropositive.

The chain uses TRBV19 and TRBJ1-5, with TRBD1 matching 9 bases. Trimming removed 5 bases from V and 3 bases from J; junction bases left unmatched: 5. The CDR3 contains 15 residues. Germline V gene data show CDR1 as LNHDA and CDR2 as SQIVND (reference sequence). Here the CDR3 DNA reads TGTGCCAGTAGTGCGGACAGGGGCTCCAATCAGCCCCAGCATTTT. Its translation is CASSADRGSNQPQHF.

This chain connects TRBV9 to TRBJ2-3; TRBD1 is a possible D gene (5 bases). The V and J ends lost 2 bases and 2 bases respectively, with 9 bases between them. CDR3 length equals 14 residues. Germline CDR1 reads SGDLS; CDR2 reads YYNGEE. The CDR3 region is CASSVRGSTDTQYF. As DNA, the CDR3 is TGTGCCAGCAGCGTTAGGGGTTCCACAGATACGCAGTATTTT.

V usage is TRBV7-2 and J usage is TRBJ2-7; D gene uncertain. Germline V gives CDR1 SGHTA, CDR2 FQGNSA. V lost 5 bases and J lost 4, with 15 bases in between. CDR3 length: 14 residues. The CDR3 reads CASSHRPPGYEQYF. The CDR3 region has the DNA TGTGCCAGCAGCCACCGACCCCCGGGTTACGAGCAGTACTTC.

V usage is TRBV6-5 and J usage is TRBJ1-5, with 7 bases aligning to TRBD1. The CDR3 contains 13 residues. The junction had 2 bases not matched to a gene; V was cut back by 4 bases and J by 5 bases. Germline CDR1 and CDR2: MNHEY and SVGAGI. CDR3 loop: CASSFDRDQPQHF. For the CDR3, the DNA is TGTGCCAGCAGTTTTGACAGGGATCAGCCCCAGCATTTT.

The chain employs TRBV5-1 and TRBJ1-1; D is unresolved. The CDR3 is 12 residues long. V shed 2 bases and J shed 4 bases, with 6 bases lying between them. CDR1 is SGHRS, CDR2 YFSETQ, per germline. The CDR3 sequence is CASSLEGTEAFF. The CDR3 coding sequence is TGCGCCAGCAGCTTAGAGGGCACTGAAGCTTTCTTT.